These T cell receptor beta chains were read from a single sample in a study of radiotherapy plus CTLA-4 blockade in lung cancer. TCRdb's copy holds only in-frame clones and misses some; the assay was immunoSEQ multiplex PCR. The sample carries roughly 62,000 clones, approximately 80% recorded once. The source material was peripheral blood, sampled from a patient treated with radiotherapy plus ipilimumab. The receptor source for this set is a human donor with non-small cell lung cancer who had a complete response to radiotherapy plus ipilimumab. Both conserved end residues are part of each CDR3. The order of the fields is clone size, J gene, D gene, V gene, CDR3 protein, CDR3 DNA. A D gene is named only where the DNA matches it firmly. Some rows have no size entry. The others give once, few or many, or a class for an expanded clone.

abundance: .
j_gene: TRBJ1-1
d_gene: TRBD1
v_gene: TRBV7-7
CDR3aa: CASSQGENTEAFF
CDR3nt: TGTGCTAGCAGCCAGGGGGAGAACACTGAAGCTTTCTTT

abundance: once
j_gene: TRBJ2-5
d_gene: TRBD2
v_gene: TRBV7-2
CDR3aa: CASSLKGGRAGETQYF
CDR3nt: TGTGCCAGCAGCTTAAAAGGCGGGAGGGCCGGAGAGACCCAGTACTTC

abundance: .
j_gene: TRBJ2-5
d_gene: TRBD2
v_gene: TRBV11-3
CDR3aa: CASRSTSEPQETQYF
CDR3nt: TGTGCCAGCAGAAGTACTAGCGAGCCCCAAGAGACCCAGTACTTC

abundance: .
j_gene: TRBJ1-1
d_gene: TRBD1
v_gene: TRBV5-1
CDR3aa: CASSAPGTGRTEAFF
CDR3nt: TGCGCCAGCAGCGCACCTGGGACAGGGCGAACTGAAGCTTTCTTT

abundance: .
j_gene: TRBJ2-2
d_gene: .
v_gene: TRBV6-5
CDR3aa: CASTPQYRTGELFF
CDR3nt: TGTGCCAGCACCCCCCAATATCGAACCGGGGAGCTGTTTTTT

abundance: once
j_gene: TRBJ1-1
d_gene: .
v_gene: TRBV27
CDR3aa: CASSLYAGNTEAFF
CDR3nt: TGTGCCAGCAGTTTATACGCAGGGAACACTGAAGCTTTCTTT

abundance: .
j_gene: TRBJ2-2
d_gene: .
v_gene: TRBV11-3
CDR3aa: CASSLVSGLSGGGELFF
CDR3nt: TGTGCCAGCAGCTTAGTTTCGGGACTCTCCGGGGGCGGGGAGCTGTTTTTT

abundance: .
j_gene: TRBJ2-3
d_gene: .
v_gene: TRBV19
CDR3aa: CASSMWGGALTDTQYF
CDR3nt: TGTGCCAGTAGTATGTGGGGGGGGGCCCTCACAGATACGCAGTATTTT

abundance: .
j_gene: TRBJ2-2
d_gene: TRBD1
v_gene: TRBV5-4
CDR3aa: CASSPGGRNTGELFF
CDR3nt: TGTGCCAGCAGCCCAGGGGGCCGGAACACCGGGGAGCTGTTTTTT

abundance: few
j_gene: TRBJ1-1
d_gene: TRBD1
v_gene: TRBV9
CDR3aa: CASTGQGGTEAFF
CDR3nt: TGTGCCAGCACCGGACAGGGAGGCACTGAAGCTTTCTTT

abundance: .
j_gene: TRBJ2-7
d_gene: TRBD1
v_gene: TRBV5-1
CDR3aa: CASSNGQGSYEQYF
CDR3nt: TGCGCCAGCAGCAACGGACAGGGCTCCTACGAGCAGTACTTC

abundance: .
j_gene: TRBJ1-1
d_gene: TRBD1
v_gene: TRBV6-5
CDR3aa: CASKKDRPNTEAFF
CDR3nt: TGTGCCAGCAAAAAGGACAGGCCAAACACTGAAGCTTTCTTT

abundance: .
j_gene: TRBJ2-1
d_gene: .
v_gene: TRBV6-5
CDR3aa: CASKQKLGGHGEQFF
CDR3nt: TGTGCCAGCAAACAGAAATTGGGGGGGCATGGTGAGCAGTTCTTC

abundance: .
j_gene: TRBJ2-3
d_gene: TRBD2
v_gene: TRBV15
CDR3aa: CATSRELAGGGDTQYF
CDR3nt: TGTGCCACCAGCAGAGAACTAGCGGGAGGCGGAGATACGCAGTATTTT

abundance: .
j_gene: TRBJ1-3
d_gene: .
v_gene: TRBV5-1
CDR3aa: CASSRTPISGNTIYF
CDR3nt: TGCGCCAGCAGCAGGACACCGATCTCTGGAAACACCATATATTTT

abundance: .
j_gene: TRBJ2-5
d_gene: .
v_gene: TRBV5-6
CDR3aa: CASSLGRRLRTQYF
CDR3nt: TGTGCCAGCAGCTTGGGCAGGCGGCTTCGGACCCAGTACTTC

abundance: .
j_gene: TRBJ1-2
d_gene: TRBD1
v_gene: TRBV6-5
CDR3aa: CASSYSWTGYGYTF
CDR3nt: TGTGCCAGCAGTTACTCGTGGACAGGCTATGGCTACACCTTC

abundance: .
j_gene: TRBJ1-5
d_gene: .
v_gene: TRBV7-9
CDR3aa: CASSLQSGGGNQPQHF
CDR3nt: TGTGCCAGCAGCCTCCAGTCTGGGGGCGGCAATCAGCCCCAGCATTTT

abundance: .
j_gene: TRBJ2-5
d_gene: TRBD2
v_gene: TRBV4-1
CDR3aa: CASSQDIRGLPSYNKETQYF
CDR3nt: TGCGCCAGCAGCCAAGATATTAGGGGACTACCTAGCTACAATAAAGAGACCCAGTACTTC

abundance: once
j_gene: TRBJ1-5
d_gene: .
v_gene: TRBV6-5
CDR3aa: CASSYSGHGNQPQHF
CDR3nt: TGTGCCAGCAGTTACTCAGGGCATGGCAATCAGCCCCAGCATTTT

abundance: .
j_gene: TRBJ2-3
d_gene: TRBD2
v_gene: TRBV25-1
CDR3aa: CASSESSGGVDTQYF
CDR3nt: TGTGCCAGCAGTGAATCTAGCGGGGGGGTGGATACGCAGTATTTT

abundance: few
j_gene: TRBJ2-5
d_gene: .
v_gene: TRBV7-9
CDR3aa: CASSLARVETQYF
CDR3nt: TGTGCCAGCAGCTTAGCCAGGGTAGAGACCCAGTACTTC

abundance: .
j_gene: TRBJ1-2
d_gene: .
v_gene: TRBV11-2
CDR3aa: CASSLEGGSGYTF
CDR3nt: TGTGCCAGCAGCTTAGAAGGGGGAAGTGGCTACACCTTC

abundance: .
j_gene: TRBJ2-1
d_gene: .
v_gene: TRBV5-8
CDR3aa: CASSLAYNPANNEQFF
CDR3nt: TGTGCCAGCAGCTTGGCCTACAACCCAGCCAACAATGAGCAGTTCTTC

abundance: .
j_gene: TRBJ1-1
d_gene: .
v_gene: TRBV6-6
CDR3aa: CASSYLMNTEAFF
CDR3nt: TGTGCCAGCAGTTACCTTATGAACACTGAAGCTTTCTTT

abundance: .
j_gene: TRBJ1-2
d_gene: .
v_gene: TRBV6-5
CDR3aa: CASSYREDGYTF
CDR3nt: TGTGCCAGCAGTTACAGGGAGGATGGCTACACCTTC

abundance: few
j_gene: TRBJ2-2
d_gene: .
v_gene: TRBV9
CDR3aa: CASSPTGNLGGGELFF
CDR3nt: TGTGCCAGCAGCCCAACCGGGAACTTGGGGGGCGGGGAGCTGTTTTTT

abundance: .
j_gene: TRBJ1-1
d_gene: .
v_gene: TRBV18
CDR3aa: CASSLSDGYEAFF
CDR3nt: TGTGCCAGCTCACTCTCGGACGGGTATGAAGCTTTCTTT

abundance: .
j_gene: TRBJ1-3
d_gene: .
v_gene: TRBV7-2
CDR3aa: CASSLGAGSGNTIYF
CDR3nt: TGTGCCAGCAGTTTGGGGGCGGGATCTGGAAACACCATATATTTT

abundance: .
j_gene: TRBJ1-2
d_gene: .
v_gene: TRBV30
CDR3aa: CAWSVRGENGYTF
CDR3nt: TGTGCCTGGAGTGTACGAGGAGAAAATGGCTACACCTTC

abundance: .
j_gene: TRBJ1-1
d_gene: .
v_gene: TRBV7-8
CDR3aa: CASSLVMGSLNTEAFF
CDR3nt: TGTGCCAGCAGCTTAGTCATGGGCAGCTTGAACACTGAAGCTTTCTTT

abundance: .
j_gene: TRBJ2-3
d_gene: .
v_gene: TRBV9
CDR3aa: CASSAPPTDTQYF
CDR3nt: TGTGCCAGCAGCGCCCCACCCACAGATACGCAGTATTTT

abundance: once
j_gene: TRBJ2-3
d_gene: TRBD2
v_gene: TRBV4-3
CDR3aa: CASSQGLAGGPDTQYF
CDR3nt: TGCGCCAGCAGCCAGGGACTAGCGGGAGGGCCAGATACGCAGTATTTT

abundance: once
j_gene: TRBJ2-2
d_gene: TRBD1
v_gene: TRBV7-6
CDR3aa: CASSLLRRGQSNTGELFF
CDR3nt: TGTGCCAGCAGCTTATTGCGTCGGGGACAGTCGAACACCGGGGAGCTGTTTTTT

abundance: .
j_gene: TRBJ2-7
d_gene: .
v_gene: TRBV2
CDR3aa: CASSEALWISYTYEQYF
CDR3nt: TGTGCCAGCAGTGAAGCGCTTTGGATTTCTTACACCTACGAGCAGTACTTC

abundance: .
j_gene: TRBJ2-7
d_gene: TRBD1
v_gene: TRBV10-3
CDR3aa: CAISGGTPGQGSEQYF
CDR3nt: TGTGCCATCAGTGGTGGTACACCGGGACAGGGGTCCGAGCAGTACTTC

abundance: few
j_gene: TRBJ1-4
d_gene: .
v_gene: TRBV7-9
CDR3aa: CASSYRTSATNEKLFF
CDR3nt: TGTGCCAGCAGCTATAGGACGTCTGCAACTAATGAAAAACTGTTTTTT

abundance: .
j_gene: TRBJ1-4
d_gene: TRBD1
v_gene: TRBV5-6
CDR3aa: CASSLSTGWGTNEKLFF
CDR3nt: TGTGCCAGCAGCTTGTCGACAGGGTGGGGAACTAATGAAAAACTGTTTTTT

abundance: .
j_gene: TRBJ2-5
d_gene: TRBD2
v_gene: TRBV28
CDR3aa: CASSPPHGGAGTQYF
CDR3nt: TGTGCCAGCAGTCCCCCGCACGGGGGGGCAGGGACCCAGTACTTC

abundance: .
j_gene: TRBJ2-5
d_gene: .
v_gene: TRBV7-2
CDR3aa: CASSPLGETQYF
CDR3nt: TGTGCCAGCAGCCCCCTCGGGGAGACCCAGTACTTC

abundance: .
j_gene: TRBJ1-2
d_gene: TRBD1
v_gene: TRBV4-2
CDR3aa: CASSQADRGDGYTF
CDR3nt: TGTGCCAGCAGCCAGGCCGACAGGGGAGATGGCTACACCTTC

abundance: .
j_gene: TRBJ1-3
d_gene: .
v_gene: TRBV5-4
CDR3aa: CASSLDPSGNTIYF
CDR3nt: TGTGCCAGCAGCTTAGATCCCTCTGGAAACACCATATATTTT

abundance: .
j_gene: TRBJ1-6
d_gene: .
v_gene: TRBV5-4
CDR3aa: CASSLSGVSYNSPLHF
CDR3nt: TGTGCCAGCAGCTTGTCGGGGGTCTCCTATAATTCACCCCTCCACTTT

abundance: .
j_gene: TRBJ1-6
d_gene: .
v_gene: TRBV18
CDR3aa: CASSPGSNSPLHF
CDR3nt: TGTGCCAGCTCACCAGGTAGTAATTCACCCCTCCACTTT

abundance: once
j_gene: TRBJ2-5
d_gene: .
v_gene: TRBV30
CDR3aa: CAWSVSETQYF
CDR3nt: TGTGCCTGGAGTGTGAGTGAGACCCAGTACTTC

abundance: few
j_gene: TRBJ1-2
d_gene: TRBD1
v_gene: TRBV15
CDR3aa: CATSTRTGRYGYTF
CDR3nt: TGTGCCACCAGCACCAGGACAGGGAGGTATGGCTACACCTTC

abundance: .
j_gene: TRBJ2-7
d_gene: TRBD1
v_gene: TRBV7-9
CDR3aa: CASRGTGAYEQYF
CDR3nt: TGTGCCAGCAGAGGGACAGGGGCCTACGAGCAGTACTTC

abundance: .
j_gene: TRBJ2-3
d_gene: .
v_gene: TRBV28
CDR3aa: CASSFQRLADTQYF
CDR3nt: TGTGCCAGCAGTTTTCAGCGGTTGGCAGATACGCAGTATTTT

abundance: medium-sized
j_gene: TRBJ1-1
d_gene: .
v_gene: TRBV4-1
CDR3aa: CASSQARTGRAFF
CDR3nt: TGCGCCAGCAGCCAAGCGAGAACAGGACGAGCTTTCTTT

abundance: .
j_gene: TRBJ2-5
d_gene: .
v_gene: TRBV27
CDR3aa: CASSYFQETQYF
CDR3nt: TGTGCCAGCAGTTACTTTCAAGAGACCCAGTACTTC

abundance: .
j_gene: TRBJ2-3
d_gene: TRBD2
v_gene: TRBV2
CDR3aa: CASWPKVAGFTDTQYF
CDR3nt: TGTGCCAGCTGGCCGAAAGTAGCGGGATTTACAGATACGCAGTATTTT

abundance: .
j_gene: TRBJ2-3
d_gene: .
v_gene: TRBV5-4
CDR3aa: CASSLVGGSTDTQYF
CDR3nt: TGTGCCAGCAGCTTGGTAGGGGGAAGCACAGATACGCAGTATTTT

abundance: few
j_gene: TRBJ2-1
d_gene: TRBD2
v_gene: TRBV6-9
CDR3aa: CASRSGGASFRNEQFF
CDR3nt: TGTGCCAGCAGGTCGGGAGGAGCAAGTTTCCGTAATGAGCAGTTCTTC

abundance: .
j_gene: TRBJ2-1
d_gene: .
v_gene: TRBV19
CDR3aa: CASSNGNEQFF
CDR3nt: TGTGCCAGTAGTAACGGGAATGAGCAGTTCTTC